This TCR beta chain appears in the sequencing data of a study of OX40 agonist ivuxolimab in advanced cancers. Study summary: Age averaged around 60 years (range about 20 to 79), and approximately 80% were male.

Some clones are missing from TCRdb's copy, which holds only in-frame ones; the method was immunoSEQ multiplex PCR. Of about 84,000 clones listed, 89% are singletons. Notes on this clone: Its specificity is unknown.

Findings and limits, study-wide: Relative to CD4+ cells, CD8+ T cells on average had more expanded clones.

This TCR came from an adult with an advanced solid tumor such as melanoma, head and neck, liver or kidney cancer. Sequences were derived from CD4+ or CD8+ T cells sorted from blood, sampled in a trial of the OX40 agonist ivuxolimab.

CDR3 DNA sequence: TGTGCCAGCAGCCAAGAAGTCCTAGCGGGTCACGAGCAGTACTTC. Protein product: CASSQEVLAGHEQYF. The chain recombines TRBV4-2 with TRBJ2-7, with 8 bases fitting TRBD2. CDR1 is LGHNA and CDR2 is YNFKEQ in the germline V gene. This CDR3 spans 15 amino acids. Trimming took 0 bases from V and 5 from J; bases not matched to a gene: 6.